This TCR beta chain originates from a study of Graves' ophthalmopathy and Graves' hyperthyroidism. The CDR3 extends over 14 amino acids. V was clipped by 0 bases and J by 4 bases, with 9 bases between them. Germline V gives CDR1 SGHNT, CDR2 YYREEE (reference sequence). RNA transcripts served as template for amplifying TCR beta CDR3 sequences. HTBI primers primed a first-round RT-PCR, and a second-round multiplex PCR followed. MiXCR was run by TCRdb on the multiplex PCR reads, yielding one entry per CDR3 protein. This sample yields about 590,000 distinct CDR3 sequences, of which 35% to 40% are seen a single time; about 4.1% belongs to the top ten. This clonotype has just a few counts.

This clonotype originated in an adult man with Graves' hyperthyroidism. Sequenced material: peripheral blood or thyroid tissue (not recorded which). The chain employs TRBV5-4 and TRBJ2-3; tentative D call: TRBD2 (5 bases). The CDR3 DNA follows: TGTGCCAGCAGCTTGGAGGTGGGAGCAGATACGCAGTATTTT. Amino acid sequence: CASSLEVGADTQYF.